This T cell receptor (beta chain) was obtained from a study of blood T cell repertoires in COVID-19. In the study overall: T cells, B-cell-depleted T cells, or PBMCs provided the cDNA or gDNA that served as material.

Per the original data handling: Reference gene primer amplification in the assay estimated nucleated cell counts. Profiling relied on immunoSEQ multiplex PCR, and the TCRdb table lists in-frame clones only, not all of them. From that table come the V and J calls and clone size; the DNA was used to work out D and trimming. The data show about 190,000 clones, approximately 86% seen once. Germline V lookup: CDR1 SEHNR, CDR2 FQNEAQ (reference sequence). J was trimmed by 1 base and V by 10 bases; bases with no gene match: 5. This CDR3 contains 13 residues. Each participant's cohort was designated according to participant-reported clinical history.

The source of this sequence is a middle-aged woman in a cohort exposed to, infected with or recovered from COVID-19 (not recorded which). The J gene is TRBJ1-1, the V gene TRBV7-9, with TRBD1 matching 8 bases. Sequencing used PBMCs or T cells enriched from blood (not recorded which). This CDR3 reads CAISDRGNTEAFF. The CDR3 nucleotides read TGTGCCATTAGTGACAGGGGGAACACTGAAGCTTTCTTT.